This T cell receptor (beta chain) was retrieved from a study of T cell responses to AZD1222 COVID-19 vaccine. The CDR3 consists of 17 residues. The V end lost 1 base, the J end lost 0 bases, and 14 bases lay between the germline ends. From germline, CDR1 is SGHRS and CDR2 YFSETQ. Profiled with immunoSEQ multiplex PCR; TCRdb holds only in-frame clones, not every one. The sample lists 150,000 to 200,000 clones; about 95% were seen once. The specimen comprised peripheral blood, sampled on day 0 of AZD1222 vaccination. The origin of this receptor is an adult in good health. The rearrangement uses TRBV5-1 and TRBJ2-1, with no clear D. The CDR3 reads CASSLFWLTSSYNEQFF. In nucleotides, the CDR3 is TGCGCCAGCAGCTTGTTTTGGCTTACCAGCTCCTACAATGAGCAGTTCTTC.